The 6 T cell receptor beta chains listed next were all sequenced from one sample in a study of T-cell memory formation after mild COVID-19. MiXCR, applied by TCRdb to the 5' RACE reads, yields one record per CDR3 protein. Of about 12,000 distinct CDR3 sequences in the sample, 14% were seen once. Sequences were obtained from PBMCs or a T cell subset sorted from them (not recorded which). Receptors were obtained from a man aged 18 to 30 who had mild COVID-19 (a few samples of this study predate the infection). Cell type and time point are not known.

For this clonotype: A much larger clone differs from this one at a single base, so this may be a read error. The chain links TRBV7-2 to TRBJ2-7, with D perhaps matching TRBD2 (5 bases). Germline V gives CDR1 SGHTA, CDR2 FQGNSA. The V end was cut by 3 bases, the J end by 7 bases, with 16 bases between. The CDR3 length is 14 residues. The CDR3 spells CASSFQAIGEEQYF. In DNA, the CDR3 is TGTGCCAGCAGCTTTCAGGCTATCGGGGAGGAGCAGTACTTC.

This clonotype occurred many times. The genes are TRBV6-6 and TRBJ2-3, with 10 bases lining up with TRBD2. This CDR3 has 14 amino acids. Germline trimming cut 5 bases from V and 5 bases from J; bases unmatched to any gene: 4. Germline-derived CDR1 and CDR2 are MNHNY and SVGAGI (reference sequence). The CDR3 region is CASSLAGVIDTQYF. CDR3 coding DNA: TGTGCCAGCAGTCTAGCGGGGGTGATAGATACGCAGTATTTT.

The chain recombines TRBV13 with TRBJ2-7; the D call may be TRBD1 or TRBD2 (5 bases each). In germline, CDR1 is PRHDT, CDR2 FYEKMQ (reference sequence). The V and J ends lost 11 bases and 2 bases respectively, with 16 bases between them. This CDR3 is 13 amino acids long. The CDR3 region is CARCFGTPYEQYF. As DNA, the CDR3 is TGTGCCCGCTGCTTTGGGACCCCCTACGAGCAGTACTTC.

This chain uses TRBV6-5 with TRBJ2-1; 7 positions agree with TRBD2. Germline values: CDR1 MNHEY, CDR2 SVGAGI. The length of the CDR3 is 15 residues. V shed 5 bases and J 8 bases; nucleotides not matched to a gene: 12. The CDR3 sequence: CASSRLALPLDEQFF. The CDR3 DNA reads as TGTGCCAGCAGTCGACTAGCCCTCCCACTTGATGAGCAGTTCTTC.

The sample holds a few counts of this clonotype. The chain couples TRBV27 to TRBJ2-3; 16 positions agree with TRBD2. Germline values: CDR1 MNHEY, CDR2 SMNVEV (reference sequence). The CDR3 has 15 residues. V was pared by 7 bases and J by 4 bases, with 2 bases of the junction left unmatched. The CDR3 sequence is CASTGTSGGADTQYF. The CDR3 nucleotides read TGTGCCAGCACCGGGACTAGCGGGGGGGCAGATACGCAGTATTTT.

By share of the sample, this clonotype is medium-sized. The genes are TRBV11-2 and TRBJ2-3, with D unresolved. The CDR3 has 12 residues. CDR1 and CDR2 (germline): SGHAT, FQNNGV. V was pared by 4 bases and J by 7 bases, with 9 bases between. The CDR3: CASSWDLNTQYF. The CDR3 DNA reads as TGTGCCAGCAGCTGGGATCTAAATACGCAGTATTTT.